This T cell receptor (beta chain) was captured by sequencing in a study of T cell clusters in autoimmune cytopenias. This CDR3 is 16 amino acids long. TRB amplification used around 0.25 ug of peripheral blood genomic DNA. One tube held mixed TRB-A and TRB-B primer pools for touch-down PCR. One entry per CDR3 protein, without DNA, is what TCRdb gives after re-calling the multiplex PCR reads. The sample totals under 8,500 distinct CDR3 sequences. In regard to this clonotype: Its cognate antigen is unknown.

Broader study findings: Primary autoimmune cytopenia patients appeared to lack physiological T cell clusters present in healthy donors.

This TCR came from a human donor with an autoimmune cytopenia or autoimmune hepatitis (not recorded which). V and J are TRBV5-3 and TRBJ2-3; TCRdb's D gene call, TRBD1, goes unchecked for lack of DNA. TRBV5-3 is noted as an ORF with a role that remains uncertain. Sequenced input: peripheral blood. The CDR3 loop reads CARSLGQVAPGDTQYF.